Following are 20 T cell receptor beta chains from one sample sequenced in a study of post-analysis software for immune sequencing data. Regarding the study as a whole: Comparison of patients with controls showed five TRBV segments more frequent in patients, TRBV5-6, TRBV5-1 and TRBV20-1 among them.

No antigen has been assigned to these receptors. Tagging with unique molecular identifiers was a feature of the TCR beta cDNA libraries. MiXCR, applied by TCRdb to the PCR reads, yields one record per CDR3 protein. The top ten hold roughly 12% of the sample, which has around 440,000 distinct CDR3 sequences, 45% seen once. The sequencing input was blood. Source of these receptors: a girl aged 5 to 17 with multiple sclerosis.

The chain uses TRBV20-1 and TRBJ1-1; D is unresolved. This CDR3 is 14 amino acids long. CDR1 DFQATT and CDR2 SNEGSKA come from the germline V gene (reference sequence). Trimming took off 3 bases at V and 3 bases at J, with 14 bases between the two ends. CDR3 nucleotide sequence: TGCAGTGCTAGTCTCCCGGGTCTTTACACTGAAGCTTTCTTT. This codes for CSASLPGLYTEAFF.

This clonotype was picked up many times. The chain is built from TRBV29-1 and TRBJ2-1, with TRBD2 as a possible D gene (5 bases). Trimming stripped 4 bases from V and 4 bases from J, with 8 bases between. The CDR3 has 12 residues. Germline assignment: CDR1 SQVTM and CDR2 ANQGSEA. CDR3: CSVARGYNEQFF. CDR3 coding DNA: TGCAGCGTTGCTCGAGGGTACAATGAGCAGTTCTTC.

The V gene is TRBV2, the J gene TRBJ2-1, with D perhaps matching TRBD1 or TRBD2 (6 bases each). Germline loops: CDR1 SNHLY, CDR2 FYNNEI. This CDR3 has 15 residues. V was clipped by 2 bases and J by 0 bases, with 8 bases between them. In DNA form, the CDR3 reads TGTGCCAGCAGTGAATCGGGGGCCTCCTACAATGAGCAGTTCTTC. It is translated as CASSESGASYNEQFF.

This clonotype appeared a few times. This rearrangement joins TRBV12-3 or TRBV12-4 to TRBJ2-3; TRBD1 matches 9 bases. V lost 5 bases to trimming and J lost 0 bases; unmatched junction nucleotides: 3. This CDR3 has 15 amino acids. The CDR3 DNA is TGTGCCAGCAGTGGGGACAGGGAAAGCACAGATACGCAGTATTTT. Protein: CASSGDRESTDTQYF.

The CDR3 loop reads CASTIGLAPYNEQFF. In DNA form, the CDR3 reads TGTGCCAGCACCATCGGGCTAGCGCCCTACAATGAGCAGTTCTTC. The gene calls are TRBV28 and TRBJ2-1, with D maybe TRBD2 (6 bases). V gave up 7 bases and J gave up 2 bases, with 15 bases separating them. Germline-derived CDR1 and CDR2 are MDHEN and SYDVKM. The CDR3 sequence is 15 residues long. Complete variable domain (other parts from reference TRBV28 and TRBJ2-1): DVKVTQSSRYLVKRTGEKVFLECVQDMDHENMFWYRQDPGLGLRLIYFSYDVKMKEKGDIPEGYSVSREKKERFSLILESASTNQTSMYLCASTIGLAPYNEQFFGPGTRLTVL.

The chain carries TRBV7-2 and TRBJ2-3; TRBD2 matches 9 bases. CDR3 size: 18 residues. V shed 1 base, J shed 2 bases, and the junction held 10 bases outside the gene matches. Germline V gene data show CDR1 as SGHTA and CDR2 as FQGNSA. CDR3 loop: CASSLVRRASGNTDTQYF. The CDR3 DNA sequence: TGTGCCAGCAGCTTAGTTCGTAGGGCTAGCGGGAACACAGATACGCAGTATTTT.

V gene TRBV3-1 combines with J gene TRBJ2-1; 9 bases agree with TRBD2. The CDR3 loop spans 16 amino acids. V lost 1 base to trimming and J lost 13 bases; unmatched junction nucleotides: 14. Germline loops: CDR1 LGHDT, CDR2 YNNKEL (reference sequence). CDR3 DNA: TGTGCCAGCAGCCAAGGCTGGTCTAGCGGGACAGAGACCCAGTTCTTC. It translates to CASSQGWSSGTETQFF.

The chain employs TRBV28 and TRBJ2-4; 9 nucleotides match TRBD2. The CDR3 is made up of 19 amino acids. V gave up 5 bases and J gave up 1 base; unmatched junction bases: 15. The germline V gene encodes CDR1 MDHEN and CDR2 SYDVKM. The CDR3 sequence is CASSVREASGNWAKNIQYF. CDR3 bases: TGTGCCAGCAGTGTCCGGGAGGCTAGCGGGAACTGGGCCAAAAACATTCAGTACTTC.

The rearrangement links TRBV28 to TRBJ2-1; D remains ambiguous. Germline assignment: CDR1 MDHEN and CDR2 SYDVKM. The V end lost 3 bases, the J end lost 0 bases, and 9 bases lay between the germline ends. The CDR3 spans 15 residues. CDR3 sequence: CASSFGLSSYNEQFF. CDR3 bases: TGTGCCAGCAGTTTTGGTTTGTCCTCCTACAATGAGCAGTTCTTC.

The chain combines TRBV12-3 or TRBV12-4 with TRBJ2-7, with 9 bases fitting TRBD2. The CDR3 contains 14 residues. Germline trimming cut 6 bases from V and 1 base from J; bases unmatched to any gene: 4. CDR3 DNA sequence: TGTGCCAGCAGAAAGACTAGCGGTTCCTACGAGCAGTACTTC. Protein sequence: CASRKTSGSYEQYF.

The chain links TRBV12-3 or TRBV12-4 to TRBJ2-7; TRBD2 aligns across 7 bases. Trimming removed 6 bases from V and 4 bases from J; junction bases left unmatched: 12. The CDR3 spans 15 residues. The CDR3 spells CASSPLLAEVYEQYF. The CDR3 nucleotides are TGTGCCAGCAGCCCCCTTCTAGCGGAGGTTTACGAGCAGTACTTC.

The chain uses TRBV15 and TRBJ2-7, with D possibly being TRBD2 (5 bases). The germline gives CDR1 LNHNV, CDR2 YYDKDF (reference sequence). The V and J ends lost 0 bases and 0 bases respectively, with 9 bases between them. The CDR3 extends over 15 amino acids. The CDR3: CATSRDLTNSYEQYF. The DNA for the CDR3 is TGTGCCACCAGCAGAGATCTGACTAACTCCTACGAGCAGTACTTC.

The chain joins TRBV12-3 or TRBV12-4 to TRBJ1-2, with D possibly being TRBD1 (5 bases). The CDR3 is 14 amino acids. V gave up 5 bases and J gave up 4 bases, with 14 bases separating them. CDR3 residues: CASSPYRPTYGYTF. The CDR3 coding sequence is TGTGCCAGCAGTCCATACAGGCCTACCTATGGCTACACCTTC.

The J gene is TRBJ2-7, the V gene TRBV6-1; D unclear. The DNA end is a closer match to TRBJ2-5, so the J assignment may be wrong. The CDR3 spans 13 residues. In germline, CDR1 is MNHNS, CDR2 SASEGT. CDR3 amino acids: CASSVGPGETQYF. As DNA, the CDR3 is TGTGCCAGCAGTGTTGGGCCTGGGGAGACCCAGTACTTC.

J is TRBJ2-5 and V is TRBV5-6; perhaps TRBD1 as D (6 bases). CDR3 size: 12 residues. V shed 2 bases and J shed 11 bases, with 13 bases lying between them. Germline V gene data show CDR1 as SGHDT and CDR2 as YYEEEE. The CDR3 DNA follows: TGTGCCAGCAGCTTTTTACAGGGTGGGCAGTACTTC. It codes for CASSFLQGGQYF.

The genes are TRBV20-1 and TRBJ2-7; possible D gene TRBD2, 5 bases. V was clipped by 7 bases and J by 4 bases, with 11 bases between them. This CDR3 has 11 residues. The germline CDR1 and CDR2 sequences are DFQATT and SNEGSKA (reference sequence). The DNA of the CDR3 is TGCAGTGTTCGCAGCGGATACGAGCAGTACTTC. Translated: CSVRSGYEQYF.

This clonotype was seen more than once but under ten times. The chain couples TRBV7-2 to TRBJ2-4; 9 bases map to TRBD1. Germline lookup yields CDR1 SGHTA and CDR2 FQGNSA. Germline trimming cut 2 bases from V and 6 bases from J; bases unmatched to any gene: 2. This CDR3 region has 14 residues. CDR3 bases: TGTGCCAGCAGCTTAACAGGGGGCGCAAACATTCAGTACTTC. It encodes CASSLTGGANIQYF. Full variable domain (outside the CDR3, taken from reference TRBV7-2 and TRBJ2-4): GAGVSQSPSNKVTEKGKDVELRCDPISGHTALYWYRQSLGQGLEFLIYFQGNSAPDKSGLPSDRFSAERTGGSVSTLTIQRTQQEDSAVYLCASSLTGGANIQYFGAGTRLSVL.

This clonotype came up a few times. V gene TRBV28 combines with J gene TRBJ1-4; no reliable D call. V lost 3 bases to trimming and J lost 6 bases, with 11 bases between them. Germline lookup yields CDR1 MDHEN and CDR2 SYDVKM. The CDR3 covers 14 residues. The CDR3 region has the DNA TGTGCCAGCAGTTTCATTGAGCGGGATGAAAAACTGTTTTTT. Its translation: CASSFIERDEKLFF.

This clonotype was picked up one time. The CDR3, as DNA: TGCAGCGTTCGGGAGGGGGAGGACTGCAATGAGCAGTTCTTC. This translates into CSVREGEDCNEQFF. The chain couples TRBV29-1 to TRBJ2-1; TRBD2 matches 8 bases. The CDR3 length is 14 residues. Trimming at V came to 5 bases and at J to 6 bases, leaving 9 bases not matched to a gene. Germline CDR1 is SQVTM and CDR2 is ANQGSEA.

In DNA, the CDR3 is TGTGCCATCAGGGGGGCTAGCGGGGCAAATTACAATGAGCAGTTCTTC. Its protein is CAIRGASGANYNEQFF. The chain has TRBV10-3 and TRBJ2-1, with 9 nucleotides matching TRBD2. Germline-derived CDR1 and CDR2 are ENHRY and SYGVKD. The CDR3 loop spans 16 amino acids. V lost 6 bases, J lost 4 bases, and 10 bases stayed unmatched.